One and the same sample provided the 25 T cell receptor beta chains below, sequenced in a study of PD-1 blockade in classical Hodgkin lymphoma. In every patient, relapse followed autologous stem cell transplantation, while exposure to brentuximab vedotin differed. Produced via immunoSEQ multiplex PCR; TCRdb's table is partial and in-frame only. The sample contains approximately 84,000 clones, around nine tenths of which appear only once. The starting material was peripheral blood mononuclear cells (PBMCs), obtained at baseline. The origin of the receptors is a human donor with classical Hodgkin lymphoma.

The DNA for the CDR3 is TGTGCCTGGAGTGTAAACACTTTTAATGAAAAACTGTTTTTT. Protein product: CAWSVNTFNEKLFF. J is TRBJ1-4 and V is TRBV30; D unresolved. Germline assignment: CDR1 GTSNPN and CDR2 SVGIG (reference sequence). The CDR3 is 14 residues long. V shed 0 bases and J shed 4 bases, with 9 bases lying between them.

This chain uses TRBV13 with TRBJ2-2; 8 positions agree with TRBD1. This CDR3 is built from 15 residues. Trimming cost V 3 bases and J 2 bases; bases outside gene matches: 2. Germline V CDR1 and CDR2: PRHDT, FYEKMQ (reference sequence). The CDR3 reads CASSLTGANTGELFF. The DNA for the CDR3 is TGTGCCAGCAGCTTGACAGGGGCCAACACCGGGGAGCTGTTTTTT.

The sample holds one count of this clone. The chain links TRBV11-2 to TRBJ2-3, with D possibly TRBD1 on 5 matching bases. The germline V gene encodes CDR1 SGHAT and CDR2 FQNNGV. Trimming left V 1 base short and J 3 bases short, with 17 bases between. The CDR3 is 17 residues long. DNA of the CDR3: TGTGCCAGCAGCTTAGGGGGCGGATCGGCAACGACAGATACGCAGTATTTT. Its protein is CASSLGGGSATTDTQYF.

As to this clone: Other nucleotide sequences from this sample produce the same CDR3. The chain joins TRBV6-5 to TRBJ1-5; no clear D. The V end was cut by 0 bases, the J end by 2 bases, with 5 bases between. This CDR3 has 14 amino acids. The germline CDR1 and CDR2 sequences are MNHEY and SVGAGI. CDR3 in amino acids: CASSYSRGNQPQHF. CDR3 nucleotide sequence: TGTGCCAGCAGTTACTCTCGAGGCAATCAGCCCCAGCATTTT.

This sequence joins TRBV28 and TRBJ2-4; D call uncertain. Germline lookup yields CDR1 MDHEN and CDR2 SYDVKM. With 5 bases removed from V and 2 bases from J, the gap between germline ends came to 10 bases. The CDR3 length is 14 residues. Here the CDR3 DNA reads TGTGCCAGCAGTCCGGCTGTAACCAAAAACATTCAGTACTTC. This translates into CASSPAVTKNIQYF.

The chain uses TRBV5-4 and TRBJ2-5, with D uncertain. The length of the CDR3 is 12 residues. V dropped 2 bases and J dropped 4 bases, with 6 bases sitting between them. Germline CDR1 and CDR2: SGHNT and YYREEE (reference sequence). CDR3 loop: CASSFPLETQYF. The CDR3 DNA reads TGTGCCAGCAGCTTCCCCCTAGAGACCCAGTACTTC.

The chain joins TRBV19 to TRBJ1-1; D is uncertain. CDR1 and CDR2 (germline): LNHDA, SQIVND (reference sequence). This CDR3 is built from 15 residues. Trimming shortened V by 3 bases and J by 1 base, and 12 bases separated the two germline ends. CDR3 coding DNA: TGTGCCAGTAGTATTAACGGCGGCCCGAACACTGAAGCTTTCTTT. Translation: CASSINGGPNTEAFF.

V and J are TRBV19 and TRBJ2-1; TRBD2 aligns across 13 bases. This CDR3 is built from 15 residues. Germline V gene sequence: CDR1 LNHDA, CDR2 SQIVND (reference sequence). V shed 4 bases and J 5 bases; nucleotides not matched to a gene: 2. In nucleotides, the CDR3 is TGTGCCAGTAGTAAAGGACTAGCGGGGGACAATGAGCAGTTCTTC. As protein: CASSKGLAGDNEQFF.

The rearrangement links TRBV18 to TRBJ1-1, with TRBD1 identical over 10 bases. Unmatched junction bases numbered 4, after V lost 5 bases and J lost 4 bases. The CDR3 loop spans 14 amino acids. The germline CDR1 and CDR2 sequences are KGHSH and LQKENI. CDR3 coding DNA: TGTGCCAGCTCATCGACAGGGGGCTTCACTGAAGCTTTCTTT. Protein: CASSSTGGFTEAFF.

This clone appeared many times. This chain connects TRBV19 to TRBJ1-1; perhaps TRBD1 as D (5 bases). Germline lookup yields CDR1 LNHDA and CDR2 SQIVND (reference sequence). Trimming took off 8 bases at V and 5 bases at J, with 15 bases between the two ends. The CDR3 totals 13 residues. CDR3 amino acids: CASLTAGQTEAFF. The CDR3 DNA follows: TGTGCCAGTCTCACGGCAGGGCAGACTGAAGCTTTCTTT.

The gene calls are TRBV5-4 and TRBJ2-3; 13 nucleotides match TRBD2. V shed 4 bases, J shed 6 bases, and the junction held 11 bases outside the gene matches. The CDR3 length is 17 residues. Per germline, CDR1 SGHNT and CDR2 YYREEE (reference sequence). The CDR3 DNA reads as TGTGCCAGCAGCCTAGGGACTAGCGGGAATGGTGCGGATACGCAGTATTTT. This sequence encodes CASSLGTSGNGADTQYF.

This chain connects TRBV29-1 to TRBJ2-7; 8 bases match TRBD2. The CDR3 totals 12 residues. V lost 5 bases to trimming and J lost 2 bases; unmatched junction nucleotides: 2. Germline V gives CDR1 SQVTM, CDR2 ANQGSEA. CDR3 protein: CSVKLAAYEQYF. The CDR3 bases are TGCAGCGTTAAACTAGCGGCCTACGAGCAGTACTTC.

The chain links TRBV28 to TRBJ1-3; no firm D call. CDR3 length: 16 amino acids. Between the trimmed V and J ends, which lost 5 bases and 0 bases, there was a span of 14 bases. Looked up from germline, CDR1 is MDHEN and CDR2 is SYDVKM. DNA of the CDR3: TGTGCCAGCAGTGACACCGAGCTTTCCTCTGGAAACACCATATATTTT. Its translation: CASSDTELSSGNTIYF.

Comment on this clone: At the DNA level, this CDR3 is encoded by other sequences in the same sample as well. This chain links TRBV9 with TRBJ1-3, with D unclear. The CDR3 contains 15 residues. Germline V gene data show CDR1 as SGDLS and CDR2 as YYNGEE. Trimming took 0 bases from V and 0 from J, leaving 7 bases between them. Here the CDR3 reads CASSVGDSSGNTIYF. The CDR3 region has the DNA TGTGCCAGCAGCGTAGGCGATAGCTCTGGAAACACCATATATTTT.

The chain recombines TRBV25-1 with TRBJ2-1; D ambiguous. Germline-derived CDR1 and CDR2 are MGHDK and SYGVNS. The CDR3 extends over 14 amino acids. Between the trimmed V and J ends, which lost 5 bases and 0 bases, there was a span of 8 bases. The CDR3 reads CASSSDSSYNEQFF. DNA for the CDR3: TGTGCCAGCAGTTCAGATAGCTCCTACAATGAGCAGTTCTTC.

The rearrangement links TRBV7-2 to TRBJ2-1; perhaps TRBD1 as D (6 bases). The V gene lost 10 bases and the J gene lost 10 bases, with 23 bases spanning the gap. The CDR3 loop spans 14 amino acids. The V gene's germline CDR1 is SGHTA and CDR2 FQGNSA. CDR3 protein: CATYTGPGAQEQFF. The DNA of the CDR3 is TGTGCCACCTATACCGGACCAGGGGCCCAAGAGCAGTTCTTC.

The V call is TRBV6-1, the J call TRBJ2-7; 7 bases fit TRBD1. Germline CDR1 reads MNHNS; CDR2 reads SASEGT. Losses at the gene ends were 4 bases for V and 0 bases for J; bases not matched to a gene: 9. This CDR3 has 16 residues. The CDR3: CASSVVRQGLSYEQYF. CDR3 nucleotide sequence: TGTGCCAGCAGTGTTGTACGACAGGGCCTCTCCTACGAGCAGTACTTC.

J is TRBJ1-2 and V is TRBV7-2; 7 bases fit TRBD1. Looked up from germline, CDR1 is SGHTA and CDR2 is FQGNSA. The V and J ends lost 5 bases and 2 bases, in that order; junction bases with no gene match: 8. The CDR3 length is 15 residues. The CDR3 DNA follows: TGTGCCAGCAGCCTCCGGGACAGCACAAACTATGGCTACACCTTC. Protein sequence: CASSLRDSTNYGYTF.

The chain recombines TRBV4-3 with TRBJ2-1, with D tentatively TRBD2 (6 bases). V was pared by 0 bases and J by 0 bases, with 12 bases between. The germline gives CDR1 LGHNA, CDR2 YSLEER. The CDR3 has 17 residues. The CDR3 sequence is CASSQDPPGVSYNEQFF. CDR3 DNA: TGCGCCAGCAGCCAAGATCCCCCGGGAGTCTCCTACAATGAGCAGTTCTTC.

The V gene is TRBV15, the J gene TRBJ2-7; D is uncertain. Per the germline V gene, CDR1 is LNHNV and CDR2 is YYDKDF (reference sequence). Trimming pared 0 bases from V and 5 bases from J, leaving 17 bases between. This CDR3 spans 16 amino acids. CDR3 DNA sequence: TGTGCCACCAGCAGAGATTGGTTAGGACCCTTGGACGAGCAGTACTTC. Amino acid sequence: CATSRDWLGPLDEQYF.

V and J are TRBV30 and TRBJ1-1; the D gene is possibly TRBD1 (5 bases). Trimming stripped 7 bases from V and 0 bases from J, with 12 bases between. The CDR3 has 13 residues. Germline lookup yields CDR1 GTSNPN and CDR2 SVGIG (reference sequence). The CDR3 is CALEGRMNTEAFF. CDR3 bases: TGTGCCTTAGAGGGGCGGATGAACACTGAAGCTTTCTTT.

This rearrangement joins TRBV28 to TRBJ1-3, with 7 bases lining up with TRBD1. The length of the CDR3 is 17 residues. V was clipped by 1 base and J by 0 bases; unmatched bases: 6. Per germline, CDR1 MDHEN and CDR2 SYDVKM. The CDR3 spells CASSLFSRGGSGNTIYF. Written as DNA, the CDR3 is TGTGCCAGCAGTTTATTTTCCAGGGGGGGCTCTGGAAACACCATATATTTT.

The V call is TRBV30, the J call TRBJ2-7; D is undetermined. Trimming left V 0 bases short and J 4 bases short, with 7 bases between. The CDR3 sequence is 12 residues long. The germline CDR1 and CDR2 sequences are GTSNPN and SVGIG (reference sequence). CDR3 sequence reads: CAWSVGRYEQYF. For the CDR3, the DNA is TGTGCCTGGAGTGTCGGTAGGTACGAGCAGTACTTC.

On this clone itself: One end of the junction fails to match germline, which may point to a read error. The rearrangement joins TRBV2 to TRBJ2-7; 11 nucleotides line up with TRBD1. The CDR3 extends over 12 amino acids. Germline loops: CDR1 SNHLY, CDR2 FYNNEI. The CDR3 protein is CASAWDRGRFVF. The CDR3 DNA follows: TGTGCCAGCGCCTGGGACAGGGGGAGATTCGTCTTC.

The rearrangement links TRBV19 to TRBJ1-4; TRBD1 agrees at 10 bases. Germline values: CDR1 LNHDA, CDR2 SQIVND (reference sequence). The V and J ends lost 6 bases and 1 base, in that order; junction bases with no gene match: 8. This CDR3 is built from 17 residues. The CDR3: CASRTTGGMRTNEKLFF. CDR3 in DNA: TGTGCCAGTAGAACGACAGGGGGCATGAGAACTAATGAAAAACTGTTTTTT.